A single sample is the source of the 10 T cell receptor beta chains below, sequenced in a study of OX40 agonist ivuxolimab in advanced cancers. Clones were sequenced by immunoSEQ multiplex PCR, and TCRdb holds only the in-frame ones, with some missing. Among about 50,000 clones listed, about 85% were seen once. The source was CD4+ or CD8+ T cells sorted from blood, collected in a trial of the OX40 agonist ivuxolimab. All receptors come from an adult with an advanced solid tumor such as melanoma, head and neck, liver or kidney cancer.

The chain carries TRBV29-1 and TRBJ1-1; D is unclear. Germline V gene lookup returns CDR1 SQVTM and CDR2 ANQGSEA. V was clipped by 5 bases and J by 0 bases, with 16 bases between them. The CDR3 totals 15 residues. The CDR3: CSVRLLGRMNTEAFF. The CDR3 coding sequence is TGCAGCGTTCGTTTGCTGGGCAGGATGAACACTGAAGCTTTCTTT.

The chain carries TRBV6-6 and TRBJ1-2; TRBD1 matches at 9 bases. This CDR3 region has 15 residues. Germline trimming cut 4 bases from V and 5 bases from J; bases unmatched to any gene: 8. The germline gives CDR1 MNHNY, CDR2 SVGAGI (reference sequence). In DNA form, the CDR3 reads TGTGCCAGCAGTTCTCAACAGGGGGCGGTGTATGGCTACACCTTC. This codes for CASSSQQGAVYGYTF.

J is TRBJ1-6 and V is TRBV15; D ambiguous. The V and J ends lost 0 bases and 14 bases respectively, with 11 bases between them. The CDR3 runs to 13 residues. Germline V gives CDR1 LNHNV, CDR2 YYDKDF (reference sequence). The CDR3 bases are TGTGCCACCAGCAGAGATGCGGTGGGAACCCTCCACTTT. Its translation: CATSRDAVGTLHF.

The V and J genes are TRBV2 and TRBJ1-1; D remains ambiguous. Germline CDR1 reads SNHLY; CDR2 reads FYNNEI. V lost 4 bases to trimming and J lost 5 bases, with 14 bases between them. The CDR3 is 14 residues long. CDR3: CASSGQNKGTEAFF. For the CDR3, the DNA is TGTGCCAGCAGTGGCCAAAACAAGGGAACTGAAGCTTTCTTT.

The CDR3: CASSESLLYEQYF. DNA for the CDR3: TGTGCCAGCAGTGAATCACTCCTCTACGAGCAGTACTTC. J is TRBJ2-7 and V is TRBV6-1, with D unresolved. The CDR3 loop spans 13 amino acids. Looked up from germline, CDR1 is MNHNS and CDR2 is SASEGT. Trimming cost V 2 bases and J 3 bases, with 8 bases left between them.

V gene TRBV19 combines with J gene TRBJ1-4; 8 nucleotides align to TRBD1. V trimming: 7 bases; J trimming: 7 bases; junction bases outside the gene matches: 11. Per the germline V gene, CDR1 is LNHDA and CDR2 is SQIVND (reference sequence). This CDR3 is 15 amino acids long. The CDR3 region has the DNA TGTGCCAGTACCGTCGGACAGGGAGGCGGTGAAAAACTGTTTTTT. Amino acid sequence: CASTVGQGGGEKLFF.

This chain joins TRBV7-8 and TRBJ1-2; 10 bases are a match to TRBD1. CDR1 is SGHVS, CDR2 FQNEAQ, per germline. CDR3 length equals 16 residues. The J segment lost 5 bases and the V segment lost 5 bases, leaving 11 bases of the junction unmatched. The CDR3 region is CASSDRQGAFGYGYTF. The CDR3 region has the DNA TGTGCCAGCAGCGATCGACAGGGGGCGTTCGGTTATGGCTACACCTTC.

V and J are TRBV28 and TRBJ1-5; unclear D gene. This CDR3 comprises 16 residues. Germline CDR1 is MDHEN and CDR2 is SYDVKM. The germline V and J ends were trimmed by 5 bases and 2 bases, with 16 bases remaining between them. The CDR3, as DNA: TGTGCCAGCAGTCCCACCATCCGGGCAGGCAATCAGCCCCAGCATTTT. Its translation: CASSPTIRAGNQPQHF.

CDR3 in DNA: TGTGCCAGCAGCGTATCGACAGGGGAAGGTGAAAAACTGTTTTTT. Protein: CASSVSTGEGEKLFF. This chain uses TRBV9 with TRBJ1-4; TRBD1 matches 8 bases. Germline V gives CDR1 SGDLS, CDR2 YYNGEE. J was trimmed by 7 bases and V by 1 base; bases with no gene match: 6. The CDR3 extends over 15 amino acids.

This chain uses TRBV2 with TRBJ2-2; possibly TRBD1 for D (6 bases). Trimming took off 7 bases at V and 2 bases at J, with 14 bases between the two ends. Germline V lookup: CDR1 SNHLY, CDR2 FYNNEI. This CDR3 has 15 residues. This CDR3 reads CASKAGTQNTGELFF. The CDR3 DNA follows: TGTGCCAGCAAGGCAGGGACACAAAACACCGGGGAGCTGTTTTTT.